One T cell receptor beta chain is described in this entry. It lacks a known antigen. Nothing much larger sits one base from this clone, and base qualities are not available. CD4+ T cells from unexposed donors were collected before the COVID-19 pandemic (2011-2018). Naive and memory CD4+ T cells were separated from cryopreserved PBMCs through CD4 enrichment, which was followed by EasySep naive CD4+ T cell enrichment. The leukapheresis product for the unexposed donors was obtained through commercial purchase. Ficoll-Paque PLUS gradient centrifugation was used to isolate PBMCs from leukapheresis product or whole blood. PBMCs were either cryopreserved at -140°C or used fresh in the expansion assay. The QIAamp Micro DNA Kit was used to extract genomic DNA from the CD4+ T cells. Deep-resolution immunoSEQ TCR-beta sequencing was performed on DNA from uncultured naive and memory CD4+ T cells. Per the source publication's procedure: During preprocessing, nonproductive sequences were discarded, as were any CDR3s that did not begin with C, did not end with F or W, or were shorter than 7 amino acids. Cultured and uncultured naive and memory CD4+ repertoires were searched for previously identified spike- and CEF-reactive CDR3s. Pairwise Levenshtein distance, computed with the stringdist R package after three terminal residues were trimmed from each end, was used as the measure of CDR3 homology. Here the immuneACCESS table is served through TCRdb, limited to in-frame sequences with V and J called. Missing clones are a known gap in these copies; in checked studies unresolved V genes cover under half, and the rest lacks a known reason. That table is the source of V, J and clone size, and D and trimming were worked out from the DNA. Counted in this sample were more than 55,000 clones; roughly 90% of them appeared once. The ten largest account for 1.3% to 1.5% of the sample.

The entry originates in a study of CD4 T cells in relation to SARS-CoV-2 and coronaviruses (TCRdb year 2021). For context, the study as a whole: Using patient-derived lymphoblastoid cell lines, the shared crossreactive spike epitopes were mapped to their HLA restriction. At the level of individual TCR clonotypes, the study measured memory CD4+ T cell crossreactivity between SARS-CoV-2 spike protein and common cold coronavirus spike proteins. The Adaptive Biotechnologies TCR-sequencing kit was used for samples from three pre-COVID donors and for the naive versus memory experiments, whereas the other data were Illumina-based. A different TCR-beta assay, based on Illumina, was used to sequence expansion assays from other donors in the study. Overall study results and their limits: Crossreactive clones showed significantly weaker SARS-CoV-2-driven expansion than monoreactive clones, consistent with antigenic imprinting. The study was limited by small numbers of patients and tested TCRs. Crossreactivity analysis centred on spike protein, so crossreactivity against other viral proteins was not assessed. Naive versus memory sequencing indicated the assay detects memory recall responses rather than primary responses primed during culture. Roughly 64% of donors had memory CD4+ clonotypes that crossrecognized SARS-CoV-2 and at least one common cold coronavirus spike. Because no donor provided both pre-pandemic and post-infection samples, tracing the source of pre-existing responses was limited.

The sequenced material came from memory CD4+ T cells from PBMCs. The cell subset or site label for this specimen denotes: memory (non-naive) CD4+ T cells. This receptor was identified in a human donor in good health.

CDR3 reads: CASSPLNDRGLEQFF. The bases are TGTGCCAGCAGTCCCCTGAATGACAGGGGGCTTGAGCAGTTCTTC. The chain links TRBV7-9 with TRBJ2-1, with 10 bases in between that match TRBD1. From the germline V gene (reference sequence), CDR1 is SEHNR and CDR2 is FQNEAQ. From the cysteine through the phenylalanine, the CDR3 covers 15 amino acids. CDR3 DNA only is kept here, 45 bases in frame from base 1. For this chain, trimming is 6 bases at the V end and 9 bases at the J end, and the number of junction bases without a gene match is 11.